These 27 T cell receptor beta chains were sequenced from one sample in a study of cytomegalovirus exposure and HLA in healthy donors. PCR primers comprised 60 Vbeta and 13 Jbeta primers. Sequencing used immunoSEQ multiplex PCR; TCRdb keeps in-frame clones, though not all of them. The sample yields over 130,000 clones, around 80% seen once. The sequencing input was PBMCs. The receptors originated from a man in his fifties in good health and CMV-seronegative.

The chain links TRBV7-8 to TRBJ2-7, with 8 bases lining up with TRBD1. Per the germline V gene, CDR1 is SGHVS and CDR2 is FQNEAQ. The ends lost 1 base at V and 1 base at J; junction bases unmatched: 6. The CDR3 consists of 16 residues. The CDR3 loop is CASSLDRTGQSYEQYF. CDR3 sequence (DNA): TGTGCCAGCAGCTTAGATCGGACAGGGCAATCCTACGAGCAGTACTTC.

V usage is TRBV30 and J usage is TRBJ1-1, with unresolved D. With 1 base removed from V and 4 bases from J, the gap between germline ends came to 10 bases. CDR3 length: 13 residues. Germline CDR1 GTSNPN, CDR2 SVGIG (reference sequence). The CDR3 here is CAWSALRGTEAFF. In DNA, the CDR3 is TGTGCCTGGAGTGCACTTCGGGGCACTGAAGCTTTCTTT.

The V gene is TRBV28, the J gene TRBJ2-7; a weak D match, TRBD1 (6 bases). Germline V gene lookup returns CDR1 MDHEN and CDR2 SYDVKM. V lost 6 bases and J lost 5, with 20 bases in between. CDR3 size: 15 residues. The CDR3 sequence is CASSPLVQGTHEQYF. The CDR3 DNA reads TGTGCCAGCAGCCCCCTGGTCCAGGGGACCCACGAGCAGTACTTC.

The rearrangement joins TRBV29-1 to TRBJ1-1, with 7 nucleotides matching TRBD1. With V trimmed by 5 bases and J by 7 bases, 7 bases remained unmatched. The CDR3 spans 12 residues. Germline CDR1 reads SQVTM; CDR2 reads ANQGSEA. Here the CDR3 DNA reads TGCAGCGTTTCCCGACAGGGCCTTGAAGCTTTCTTT. This encodes CSVSRQGLEAFF. Drawing the rest from reference TRBV29-1 and TRBJ1-1, the complete variable domain is SAVISQKPSRDICQRGTSLTIQCQVDSQVTMMFWYRQQPGQSLTLIATANQGSEATYESGFVIDKFPISRPNLTFSTLTVSNMSPEDSSIYLCSVSRQGLEAFFGQGTRLTVV.

The rearrangement joins TRBV27 to TRBJ1-5, with 9 bases lining up with TRBD1. Trimming removed 6 bases from V and 3 bases from J; junction bases left unmatched: 3. The germline V gene has CDR1 MNHEY and CDR2 SMNVEV (reference sequence). The CDR3 has 14 residues. CDR3 bases: TGTGCCAGCAGGGGACAGGGAATCAATCAGCCCCAGCATTTT. It yields the protein CASRGQGINQPQHF.

The chain is built from TRBV15 and TRBJ2-3; TRBD1 aligns across 8 bases. V shed 1 base, J shed 2 bases, and the junction held 5 bases outside the gene matches. The CDR3 runs 16 residues. CDR1 and CDR2 from the germline V gene are LNHNV and YYDKDF (reference sequence). The DNA of the CDR3 is TGTGCCACCAGCAGAGGCCGTCAGGGGGCCACAGATACGCAGTATTTT. Its protein product is CATSRGRQGATDTQYF.

This chain connects TRBV18 to TRBJ2-1; D gene unclear. V lost 5 bases and J 5 bases, leaving 19 bases between the germline ends. Germline V CDR1 and CDR2: KGHSH, LQKENI. This CDR3 is 16 amino acids long. The CDR3 DNA reads as TGTGCCAGCTCAGGCTCAGACACCGTGGGCAACAATGAGCAGTTCTTC. Translated: CASSGSDTVGNNEQFF.

Worth noting for this clone: A read error may produce the germline difference seen at one junction end. The rearrangement joins TRBV9 to TRBJ2-7; possible D gene TRBD2, 5 bases. The CDR3 loop spans 16 amino acids. CDR1 and CDR2 from the germline V gene are SGDLS and YYNGEE. The DNA for the CDR3 is TGTGCCAGCAGCGTAGGAATTGGGCGAGCGGTCTACGAGCAGTGCTTC. This translates into CASSVGIGRAVYEQCF.

This clone has just one count. The chain combines TRBV18 with TRBJ1-1; D may be TRBD1 (6 bases). Per germline, CDR1 KGHSH and CDR2 LQKENI. This CDR3 is 15 amino acids long. V shed 6 bases and J shed 0 bases, with 14 bases lying between them. CDR3 amino acids: CASSEGGRLNTEAFF. Here the CDR3 DNA reads TGTGCCAGCTCCGAGGGGGGGCGCTTGAACACTGAAGCTTTCTTT.

The chain uses TRBV11-2 and TRBJ1-3; no clear D gene. Germline CDR1 is SGHAT and CDR2 is FQNNGV. The CDR3 is 12 amino acids. Trimming removed 3 bases from V and 4 bases from J, with 4 bases in between. CDR3 coding DNA: TGTGCCAGCAGCTTCAGGGGAAACACCATATATTTT. This gives the protein CASSFRGNTIYF.

The chain joins TRBV27 to TRBJ1-2; 12 positions agree with TRBD1. The CDR3 runs to 14 residues. Germline CDR1 MNHEY, CDR2 SMNVEV (reference sequence). The V segment lost 4 bases and the J segment 7 bases; nucleotides outside the gene matches: 4. The CDR3 reads CASSSPGQGAGYTF. CDR3 DNA sequence: TGTGCCAGCAGTTCTCCGGGACAGGGGGCTGGCTACACCTTC.

The rearrangement uses TRBV28 and TRBJ1-1, with a tentative D call TRBD1 (5 bases). Germline CDR1 reads MDHEN; CDR2 reads SYDVKM. CDR3 size: 14 residues. The V end was cut by 0 bases, the J end by 1 base, with 6 bases between. The CDR3 here is CASSLWGQNTEAFF. DNA for the CDR3: TGTGCCAGCAGTTTATGGGGGCAGAACACTGAAGCTTTCTTT. Filled out from reference TRBV28 and TRBJ1-1, the complete variable domain reads DVKVTQSSRYLVKRTGEKVFLECVQDMDHENMFWYRQDPGLGLRLIYFSYDVKMKEKGDIPEGYSVSREKKERFSLILESASTNQTSMYLCASSLWGQNTEAFFGQGTRLTVV.

The genes are TRBV13 and TRBJ2-1; 11 nucleotides agree with TRBD2. Losses at the gene ends were 3 bases for V and 1 base for J; bases not matched to a gene: 5. The CDR3 has 17 residues. CDR1 is PRHDT and CDR2 is FYEKMQ in the germline V gene (reference sequence). CDR3 sequence (DNA): TGTGCCAGCAGCTTCGCCTCTAGCGGGGGGTCCTACAATGAGCAGTTCTTC. Translating gives CASSFASSGGSYNEQFF.

The V gene is TRBV2, the J gene TRBJ2-7; 8 nucleotides agree with TRBD1. This CDR3 is 15 amino acids long. The ends lost 7 bases at V and 0 bases at J; junction bases unmatched: 8. The V gene's germline CDR1 is SNHLY and CDR2 FYNNEI. CDR3 protein: CASNTRDRSSYEQYF. CDR3 coding DNA: TGTGCCAGCAATACCCGGGACAGGAGCTCCTACGAGCAGTACTTC.

The chain links TRBV10-3 to TRBJ2-4, with TRBD2 matching over 9 bases. The V gene's germline CDR1 is ENHRY and CDR2 SYGVKD. This CDR3 has 20 amino acids. Unmatched junction bases numbered 13, after V lost 0 bases and J lost 1 base. Here the CDR3 DNA reads TGTGCCATCAGTGAGTCGCGTAGCGGGAGTTCCGTTCTGGCCAAAAACATTCAGTACTTC. Its protein is CAISESRSGSSVLAKNIQYF.

V usage is TRBV6-4 and J usage is TRBJ2-3; possibly TRBD2 for D (6 bases). Germline values: CDR1 MRHNA, CDR2 SNTAGT. V was shortened by 0 bases and J by 3 bases, with 16 bases between the two germline ends. The length of the CDR3 is 17 residues. CDR3 bases: TGTGCCAGCAGTGACTCCCAGCGGGCCCAAAGTACAGATACGCAGTATTTT. Translating gives CASSDSQRAQSTDTQYF.

This sequence joins TRBV4-1 and TRBJ1-1; a possible D gene is TRBD1 (6 bases). Trimming shortened V by 5 bases and J by 2 bases, and 15 bases separated the two germline ends. Germline CDR1 and CDR2: MGHRA and YSYEKL. The CDR3 runs 15 residues. The CDR3 DNA sequence: TGCGCCAGCAGCACCCGACAGGATGCAAACACTGAAGCTTTCTTT. Amino acids: CASSTRQDANTEAFF.

V usage is TRBV4-1 and J usage is TRBJ2-7; perhaps TRBD2 as D (6 bases). This CDR3 has 18 residues. Germline V lookup: CDR1 MGHRA, CDR2 YSYEKL. V lost 1 base to trimming and J lost 6 bases, with 25 bases between them. The CDR3 coding sequence is TGCGCCAGCAGCCAAGCCACCTCCTACTCCGGGACTCCTGGCGAGCAGTACTTC. This gives the protein CASSQATSYSGTPGEQYF.

The chain uses TRBV11-3 and TRBJ2-5; TRBD2 agrees at 7 bases. This CDR3 is built from 14 residues. CDR1 and CDR2 (germline): SGHNT, YENEEA. Trimming at V came to 6 bases and at J to 5 bases, leaving 9 bases not matched to a gene. Here the CDR3 reads CASSYYGGIETQYF. The CDR3, as DNA: TGTGCCAGCAGTTACTACGGGGGGATCGAGACCCAGTACTTC. Complete variable domain (other parts from reference TRBV11-3 and TRBJ2-5): EAGVVQSPRYKIIEKKQPVAFWCNPISGHNTLYWYLQNLGQGPELLIRYENEEAVDDSQLPKDRFSAERLKGVDSTLKIQPAELGDSAVYLCASSYYGGIETQYFGPGTRLLVL.

This chain joins TRBV20-1 and TRBJ2-5, with a possible D match to TRBD2 (6 bases). Trimming removed 6 bases at V and 3 bases at J, with 8 bases between. Per the germline V gene, CDR1 is DFQATT and CDR2 is SNEGSKA (reference sequence). CDR3 length: 11 amino acids. CDR3 region: CSAEGKETQYF. The CDR3 nucleotides are TGCAGTGCGGAGGGGAAAGAGACCCAGTACTTC.

J is TRBJ2-2 and V is TRBV11-3; TRBD2 matches 10 bases. Germline V lookup: CDR1 SGHNT, CDR2 YENEEA. J was trimmed by 6 bases and V by 3 bases; bases with no gene match: 10. The CDR3 runs 17 residues. CDR3 in DNA: TGTGCCAGCAGCTTTCCCTCCCTAGCGGGGGCCCCCGGGGAGCTGTTTTTT. Translating it yields CASSFPSLAGAPGELFF.

The J gene is TRBJ2-5, the V gene TRBV5-1; TRBD1 aligns across 8 bases. This CDR3 spans 14 amino acids. V lost 3 bases, J lost 5 bases, and 6 bases stayed unmatched. Germline V gene data show CDR1 as SGHRS and CDR2 as YFSETQ. The CDR3 sequence is CASSSGGAGETQYF. The CDR3 DNA sequence: TGCGCCAGCAGCTCAGGGGGCGCAGGGGAGACCCAGTACTTC.

The CDR3, as DNA: TGTGCCAGCAGCTTAGCGGGAGCTGCACAATACAATGAGCAGTTCTTC. This translates into CASSLAGAAQYNEQFF. The chain couples TRBV13 to TRBJ2-1; D is perhaps TRBD2 (6 bases). The CDR3 totals 16 residues. The V gene's germline CDR1 is PRHDT and CDR2 FYEKMQ (reference sequence). V lost 1 base and J 4 bases, leaving 14 bases between the germline ends.

V and J are TRBV30 and TRBJ1-2, with TRBD1 as a possible D gene (6 bases). The CDR3 sequence is 16 residues long. With 3 bases removed from V and 1 base from J, the gap between germline ends came to 18 bases. Germline values: CDR1 GTSNPN, CDR2 SVGIG (reference sequence). The CDR3 nucleotides are TGTGCCTGGAGCCTCTCACAGGGAAACCTTAACTATGGCTACACCTTC. Amino acids: CAWSLSQGNLNYGYTF.

The chain recombines TRBV30 with TRBJ1-1; D unclear. Trimming stripped 5 bases from V and 1 base from J, with 11 bases between. The CDR3 spans 13 residues. Germline assignment: CDR1 GTSNPN and CDR2 SVGIG (reference sequence). The CDR3 DNA reads as TGTGCCTGGGAAGACAATACGAACACTGAAGCTTTCTTT. Translating it yields CAWEDNTNTEAFF. Full variable domain (remainder filled in from reference TRBV30 and TRBJ1-1): SQTIHQWPATLVQPVGSPLSLECTVEGTSNPNLYWYRQAAGRGLQLLFYSVGIGQISSEVPQNLSASRPQDRQFILSSKKLLLSDSGFYLCAWEDNTNTEAFFGQGTRLTVV.

This rearrangement joins TRBV7-2 to TRBJ2-7, with 15 nucleotides matching TRBD2. Trimming at V came to 5 bases and at J to 2 bases, leaving 4 bases not matched to a gene. CDR1 and CDR2 (germline): SGHTA, FQGNSA. This CDR3 contains 16 residues. CDR3 in DNA: TGTGCCAGCAGCGGACTAGCGGGAGGGGGAGCCTACGAGCAGTACTTC. It encodes CASSGLAGGGAYEQYF.

This clone was seen a handful of times. The chain links TRBV2 to TRBJ2-1; TRBD2 agrees at 14 bases. CDR1 is SNHLY and CDR2 is FYNNEI in the germline V gene. V shed 6 bases, J shed 3 bases, and the junction held 7 bases outside the gene matches. The CDR3 loop spans 17 amino acids. CDR3 bases: TGTGCCAGCAGGGGGGGACTAGCGGGAGAACACTACAATGAGCAGTTCTTC. As protein: CASRGGLAGEHYNEQFF.